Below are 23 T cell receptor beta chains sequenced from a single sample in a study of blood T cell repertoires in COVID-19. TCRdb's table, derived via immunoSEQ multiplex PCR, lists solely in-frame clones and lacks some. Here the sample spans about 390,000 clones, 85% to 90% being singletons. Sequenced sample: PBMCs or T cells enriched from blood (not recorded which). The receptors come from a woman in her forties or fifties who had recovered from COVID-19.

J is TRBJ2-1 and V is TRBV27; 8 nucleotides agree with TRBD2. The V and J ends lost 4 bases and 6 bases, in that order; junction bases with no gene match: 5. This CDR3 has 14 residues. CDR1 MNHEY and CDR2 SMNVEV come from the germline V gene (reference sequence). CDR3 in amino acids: CASSSLGLANEQFF. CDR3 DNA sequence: TGTGCCAGCAGTTCTCTCGGACTAGCCAATGAGCAGTTCTTC.

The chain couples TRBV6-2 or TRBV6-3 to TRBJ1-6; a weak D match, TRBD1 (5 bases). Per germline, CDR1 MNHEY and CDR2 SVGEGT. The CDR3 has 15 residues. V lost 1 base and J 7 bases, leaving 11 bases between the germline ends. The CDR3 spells CASSYFRVGNSPLHF. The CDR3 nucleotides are TGTGCCAGCAGTTACTTCAGGGTCGGGAATTCACCCCTCCACTTT.

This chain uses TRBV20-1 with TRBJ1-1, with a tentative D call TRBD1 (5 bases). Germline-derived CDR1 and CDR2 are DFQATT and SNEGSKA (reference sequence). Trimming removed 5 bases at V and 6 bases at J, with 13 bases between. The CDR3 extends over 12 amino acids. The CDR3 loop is CSARGGVSEAFF. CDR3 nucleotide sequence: TGCAGTGCTCGTGGGGGGGTGTCTGAAGCTTTCTTT.

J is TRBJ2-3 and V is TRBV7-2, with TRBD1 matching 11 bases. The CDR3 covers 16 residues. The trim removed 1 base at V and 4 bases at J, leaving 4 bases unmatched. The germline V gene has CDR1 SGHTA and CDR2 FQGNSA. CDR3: CASSLDRTGGADTQYF. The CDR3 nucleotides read TGTGCCAGCAGCTTAGATCGGACAGGGGGCGCAGATACGCAGTATTTT.

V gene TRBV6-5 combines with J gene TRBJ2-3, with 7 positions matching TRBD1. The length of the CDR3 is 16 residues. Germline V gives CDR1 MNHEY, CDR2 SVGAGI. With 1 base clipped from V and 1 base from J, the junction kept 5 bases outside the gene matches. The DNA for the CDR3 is TGTGCCAGCAGTTACTTCCGACAGGGTGGCACAGATACGCAGTATTTT. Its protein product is CASSYFRQGGTDTQYF.

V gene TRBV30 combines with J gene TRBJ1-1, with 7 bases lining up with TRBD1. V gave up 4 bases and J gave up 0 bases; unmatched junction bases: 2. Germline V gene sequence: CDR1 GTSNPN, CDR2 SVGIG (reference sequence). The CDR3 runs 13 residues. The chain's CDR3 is CAWTGQMNTEAFF. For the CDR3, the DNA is TGTGCCTGGACGGGACAGATGAACACTGAAGCTTTCTTT. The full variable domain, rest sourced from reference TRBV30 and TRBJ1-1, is SQTIHQWPATLVQPVGSPLSLECTVEGTSNPNLYWYRQAAGRGLQLLFYSVGIGQISSEVPQNLSASRPQDRQFILSSKKLLLSDSGFYLCAWTGQMNTEAFFGQGTRLTVV.

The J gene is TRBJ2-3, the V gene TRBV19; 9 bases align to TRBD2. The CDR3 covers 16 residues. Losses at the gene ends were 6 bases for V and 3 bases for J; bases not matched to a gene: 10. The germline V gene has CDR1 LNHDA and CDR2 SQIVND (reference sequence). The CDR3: CASSPQGSGGTDTQYF. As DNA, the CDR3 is TGTGCCAGTAGCCCCCAGGGTAGCGGGGGTACAGATACGCAGTATTTT.

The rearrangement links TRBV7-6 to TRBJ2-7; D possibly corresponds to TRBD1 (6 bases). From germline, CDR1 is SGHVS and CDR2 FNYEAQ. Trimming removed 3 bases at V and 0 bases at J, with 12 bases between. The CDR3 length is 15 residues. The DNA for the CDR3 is TGTGCCAGCAGCTTGCAGGGGCTAAGCTCCTACGAGCAGTACTTC. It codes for CASSLQGLSSYEQYF.

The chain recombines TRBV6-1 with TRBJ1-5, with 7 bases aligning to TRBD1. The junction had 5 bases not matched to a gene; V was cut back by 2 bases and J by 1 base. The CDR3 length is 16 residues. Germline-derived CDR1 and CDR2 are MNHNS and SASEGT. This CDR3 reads CASSERAQGSNQPQHF. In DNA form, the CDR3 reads TGTGCCAGCAGTGAAAGGGCACAGGGGAGCAATCAGCCCCAGCATTTT.

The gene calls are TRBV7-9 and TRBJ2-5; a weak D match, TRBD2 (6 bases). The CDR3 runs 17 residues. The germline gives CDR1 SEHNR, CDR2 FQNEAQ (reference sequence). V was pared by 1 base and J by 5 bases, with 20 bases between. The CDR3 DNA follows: TGTGCCAGCAGCTTAGGTCGGACGGGGGACGGAGGGGAGACCCAGTACTTC. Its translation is CASSLGRTGDGGETQYF. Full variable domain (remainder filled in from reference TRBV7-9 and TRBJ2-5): DTGVSQNPRHKITKRGQNVTFRCDPISEHNRLYWYRQTLGQGPEFLTYFQNEAQLEKSRLLSDRFSAERPKGSFSTLEIQRTEQGDSAMYLCASSLGRTGDGGETQYFGPGTRLLVL.

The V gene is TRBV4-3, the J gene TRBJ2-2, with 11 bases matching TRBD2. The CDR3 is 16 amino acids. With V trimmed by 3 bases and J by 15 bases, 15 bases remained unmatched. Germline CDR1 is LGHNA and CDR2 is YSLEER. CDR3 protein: CASSHDLAGGSRAVFF. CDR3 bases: TGCGCCAGCAGCCATGACCTAGCGGGGGGCTCAAGGGCGGTGTTTTTT.

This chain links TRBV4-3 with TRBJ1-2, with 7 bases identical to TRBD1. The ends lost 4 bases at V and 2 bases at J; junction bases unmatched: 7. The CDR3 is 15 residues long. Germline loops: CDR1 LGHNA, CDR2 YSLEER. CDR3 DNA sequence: TGCGCCAGCAGCCTAGGTCGGGACAGAAACTATGGCTACACCTTC. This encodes CASSLGRDRNYGYTF.

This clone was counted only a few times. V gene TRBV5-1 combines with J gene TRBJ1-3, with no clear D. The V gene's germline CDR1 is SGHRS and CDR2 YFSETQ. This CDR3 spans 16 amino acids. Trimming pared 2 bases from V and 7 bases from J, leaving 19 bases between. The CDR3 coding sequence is TGCGCCAGCAGCTTAATGGGCTCTGGGTCGGGGAACACCATATATTTT. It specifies CASSLMGSGSGNTIYF.

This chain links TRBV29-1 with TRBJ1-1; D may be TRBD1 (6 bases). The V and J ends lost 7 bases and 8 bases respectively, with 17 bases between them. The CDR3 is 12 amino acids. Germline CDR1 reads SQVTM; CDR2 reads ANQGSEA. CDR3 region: CSAWDLRGEAFF. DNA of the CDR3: TGCAGCGCCTGGGACCTAAGGGGGGAAGCTTTCTTT.

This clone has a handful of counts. CDR3 in amino acids: CASSLDRGHEQYF. CDR3 in DNA: TGTGCCAGCAGTCTCGACAGGGGCCACGAGCAGTACTTC. The chain is built from TRBV27 and TRBJ2-7; 8 bases agree with TRBD1. Germline V gives CDR1 MNHEY, CDR2 SMNVEV (reference sequence). This CDR3 spans 13 amino acids. The trim removed 5 bases at V and 5 bases at J, leaving 5 bases unmatched.

DNA for the CDR3: TGTGCCACCAAAGAGACTCGGCCCGAAAACACCGGGGAGCTGTTTTTT. Its protein product is CATKETRPENTGELFF. The rearrangement uses TRBV24-1 and TRBJ2-2, with no clear D. The V gene lost 8 bases and the J gene lost 2 bases, with 17 bases spanning the gap. The V gene's germline CDR1 is KGHDR and CDR2 SFDVKD. The CDR3 has 16 residues.

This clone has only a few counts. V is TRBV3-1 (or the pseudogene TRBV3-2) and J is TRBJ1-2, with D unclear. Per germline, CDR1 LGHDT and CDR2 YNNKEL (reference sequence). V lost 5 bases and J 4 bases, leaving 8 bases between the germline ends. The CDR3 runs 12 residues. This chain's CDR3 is CASSRETYGYTF. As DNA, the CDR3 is TGTGCCAGCAGCAGGGAGACCTATGGCTACACCTTC.

The CDR3 DNA follows: TGTGCCAGCTCACCGATTAGCCCGGGACAGGGTGGTCATAGCAATCAGCCCCAGCATTTT. Protein product: CASSPISPGQGGHSNQPQHF. This chain links TRBV18 with TRBJ1-5; TRBD1 aligns across 9 bases. The CDR3 totals 20 residues. With V trimmed by 3 bases and J by 0 bases, 15 bases remained unmatched. Looked up from germline, CDR1 is KGHSH and CDR2 is LQKENI.

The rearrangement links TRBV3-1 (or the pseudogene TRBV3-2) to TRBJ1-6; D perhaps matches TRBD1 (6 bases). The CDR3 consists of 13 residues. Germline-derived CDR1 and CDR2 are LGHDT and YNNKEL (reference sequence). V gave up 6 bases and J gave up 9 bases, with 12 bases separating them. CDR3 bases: TGTGCCAGCAGACCCGGACAGTCTTCACCCCTCCACTTT. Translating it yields CASRPGQSSPLHF.

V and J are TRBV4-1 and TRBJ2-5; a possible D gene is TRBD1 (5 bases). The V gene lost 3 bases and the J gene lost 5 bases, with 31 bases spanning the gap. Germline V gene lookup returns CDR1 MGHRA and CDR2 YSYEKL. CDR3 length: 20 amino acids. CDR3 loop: CASSQLPAGSSNLARETQYF. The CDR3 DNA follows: TGCGCCAGCAGCCAGCTTCCAGCAGGGTCCTCAAACCTCGCACGGGAGACCCAGTACTTC.

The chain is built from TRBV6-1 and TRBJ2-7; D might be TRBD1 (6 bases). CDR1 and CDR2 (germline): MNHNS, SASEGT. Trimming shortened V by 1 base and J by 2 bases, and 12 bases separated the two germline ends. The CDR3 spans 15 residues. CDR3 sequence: CASSEEAGVAYEQYF. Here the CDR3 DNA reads TGTGCCAGCAGTGAAGAGGCAGGGGTGGCCTACGAGCAGTACTTC.

DNA of the CDR3: TGCGCCAGCAGACCACCCGGGACAGGGTCCAACATTCAGTACTTC. Translating it yields CASRPPGTGSNIQYF. The chain employs TRBV5-1 and TRBJ2-4; TRBD1 aligns across 9 bases. There are 15 residues in the CDR3. V was pared by 5 bases and J by 7 bases, with 10 bases of the junction left unmatched. Germline CDR1 and CDR2: SGHRS and YFSETQ.

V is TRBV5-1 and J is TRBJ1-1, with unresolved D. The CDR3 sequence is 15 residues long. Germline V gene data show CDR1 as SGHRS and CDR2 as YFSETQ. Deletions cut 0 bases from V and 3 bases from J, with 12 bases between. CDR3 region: CASSLDLSGDTEAFF. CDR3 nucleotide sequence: TGCGCCAGCAGCTTGGACCTCTCCGGGGACACTGAAGCTTTCTTT.